Listed here is a single T cell receptor (beta chain). J gave up 2 bases and V 5 bases, and 7 bases lay outside the gene matches. Germline-derived CDR1 and CDR2 are KGHDR and SFDVKD. The CDR3 sequence is 17 residues long. This sample stems from a study of blood T cell repertoires in COVID-19. Turning to the study itself: T cells, B-cell-depleted T cells, or PBMCs supplied cDNA or gDNA.

Assay used: immunoSEQ multiplex PCR; TCRdb lists only in-frame clones, some missing. The sample carries 300,000 to 500,000 clones, roughly 87% recorded once. This clonotype originated in a woman in her 40s with acute COVID-19. The genes are TRBV24-1 and TRBJ2-3; TRBD2 matches 12 bases. Sequencing used PBMCs or T cells enriched from blood (not recorded which). CDR3 loop: CATSATTSGGLTDTQYF. Written as DNA, the CDR3 is TGTGCCACCAGTGCCACGACTAGCGGGGGTCTCACAGATACGCAGTATTTT.